This T cell receptor (beta chain) was recovered during a study of blood T cell repertoires in COVID-19. Study details: Acute-phase and convalescent COVID-19 samples originated in the United States, Italy and Spain.

Generated by immunoSEQ multiplex PCR, the TCRdb table keeps only in-frame clones and is missing some. Of about 120,000 clones listed, around 83% are singletons. This CDR3 comprises 16 residues. V lost 2 bases to trimming and J lost 0 bases; unmatched junction nucleotides: 5. Germline V gives CDR1 SGHTA, CDR2 FQGNSA. Sequences were obtained from PBMCs or T cells enriched from blood (not recorded which). The chain joins TRBV7-2 to TRBJ2-3; 7 bases are a match to TRBD2. The sequence came from a woman aged 25 to 39 who had recovered from COVID-19. CDR3 sequence reads: CASSLSSGKSTDTQYF. The CDR3 DNA sequence: TGTGCCAGCAGCTTATCTAGCGGAAAAAGCACAGATACGCAGTATTTT.